This TCR beta chain was profiled in a study of human T cells and chemical hapten exposure. Study at large: Each patient's scalp received weekly diphenylcyclopropenone throughout the roughly 24-week study.

This clonotype appeared a few times. Specified time point: patch test 3, about 24 weeks after DPC sensitization. The treatment was: therapeutic diphenylcyclopropenone sensitization with weekly scalp DPC. TCRdb redid the calling of the RACE reads with MiXCR, one entry per CDR3 protein. The repertoire includes about 190,000 distinct CDR3 sequences, approximately 26% of them detected once, and over 2% sits in the top ten. Germline V gives CDR1 SGHTA, CDR2 FQGNSA. Trimming cost V 5 bases and J 4 bases, with 13 bases left between them. CDR3 size: 14 residues. Sequenced material: whole blood, taken in connection with sensitization to the hapten diphenylcyclopropenone (DPC). This receptor was obtained from a woman in her thirties or forties with alopecia areata. Some clones in this sample may be carry-over from other donors' samples. V gene TRBV7-2 combines with J gene TRBJ2-3; no clear D. CDR3 sequence reads: CASSLASPADTQYF. The CDR3 bases are TGTGCCAGCAGCCTCGCCTCGCCTGCAGATACGCAGTATTTT.